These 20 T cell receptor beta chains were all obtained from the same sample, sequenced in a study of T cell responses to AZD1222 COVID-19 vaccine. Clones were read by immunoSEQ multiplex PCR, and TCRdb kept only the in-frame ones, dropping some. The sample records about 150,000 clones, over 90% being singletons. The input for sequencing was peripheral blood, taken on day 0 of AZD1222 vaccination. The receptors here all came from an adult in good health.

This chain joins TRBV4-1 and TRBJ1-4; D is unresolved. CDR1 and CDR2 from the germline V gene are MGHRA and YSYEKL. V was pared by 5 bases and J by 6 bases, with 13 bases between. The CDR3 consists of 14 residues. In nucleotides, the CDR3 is TGCGCCAGCAGCGTGGACGATAGATATGAAAAACTGTTTTTT. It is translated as CASSVDDRYEKLFF.

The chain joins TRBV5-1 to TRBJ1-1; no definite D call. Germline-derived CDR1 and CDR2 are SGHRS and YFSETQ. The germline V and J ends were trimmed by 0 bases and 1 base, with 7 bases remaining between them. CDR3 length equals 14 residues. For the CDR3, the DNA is TGCGCCAGCAGCTTGGGGCAGCGGAACACTGAAGCTTTCTTT. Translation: CASSLGQRNTEAFF.

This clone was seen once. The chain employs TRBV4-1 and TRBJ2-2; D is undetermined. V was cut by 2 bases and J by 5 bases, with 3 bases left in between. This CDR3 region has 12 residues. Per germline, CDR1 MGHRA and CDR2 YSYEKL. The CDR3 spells CASSQPTGELFF. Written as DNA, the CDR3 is TGCGCCAGCAGCCAACCTACCGGGGAGCTGTTTTTT.

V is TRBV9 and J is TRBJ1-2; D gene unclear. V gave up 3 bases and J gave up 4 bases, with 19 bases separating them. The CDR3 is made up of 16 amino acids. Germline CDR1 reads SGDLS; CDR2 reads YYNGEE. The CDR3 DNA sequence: TGTGCCAGCAGCGCTTACTGGACCACCTTTTCCTATGGCTACACCTTC. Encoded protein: CASSAYWTTFSYGYTF.

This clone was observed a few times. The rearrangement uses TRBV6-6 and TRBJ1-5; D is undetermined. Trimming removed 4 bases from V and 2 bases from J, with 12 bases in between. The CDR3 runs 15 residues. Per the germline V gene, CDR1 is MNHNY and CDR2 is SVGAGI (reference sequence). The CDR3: CASSSGSSGNQPQHF. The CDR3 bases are TGTGCCAGCAGTTCGGGGAGCAGTGGCAATCAGCCCCAGCATTTT.

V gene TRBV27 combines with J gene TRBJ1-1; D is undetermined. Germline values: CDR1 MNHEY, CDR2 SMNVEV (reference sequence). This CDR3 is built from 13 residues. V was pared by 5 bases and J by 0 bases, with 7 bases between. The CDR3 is CASSLALNTEAFF. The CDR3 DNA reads TGTGCCAGCAGTCTCGCATTGAACACTGAAGCTTTCTTT.

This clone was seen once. The CDR3 loop reads CASSRRGSYEQYF. The CDR3 DNA sequence: TGTGCCAGCAGTAGACGGGGGTCCTACGAGCAGTACTTC. This chain joins TRBV25-1 and TRBJ2-7, with D maybe TRBD2 (6 bases). The CDR3 length is 13 residues. The germline gives CDR1 MGHDK, CDR2 SYGVNS. The ends were cut back, 5 bases at V and 1 base at J, with 9 bases in the middle.

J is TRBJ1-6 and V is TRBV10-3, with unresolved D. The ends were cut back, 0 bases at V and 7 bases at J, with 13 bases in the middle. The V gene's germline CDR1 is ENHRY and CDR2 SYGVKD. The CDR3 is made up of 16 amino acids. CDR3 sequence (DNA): TGTGCCATCAGTGAGTCGGAGGGAACAGCCAATTCACCCCTCCACTTT. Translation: CAISESEGTANSPLHF.

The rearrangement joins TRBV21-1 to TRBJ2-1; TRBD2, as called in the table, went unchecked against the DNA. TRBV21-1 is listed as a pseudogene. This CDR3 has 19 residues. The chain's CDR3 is CANPHLQTTSGNSHNEQFF. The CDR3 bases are TGTGCCAACCCACACCTTCAAACGACTAGCGGGAATTCCCACAATGAGCAGTTCTTC.

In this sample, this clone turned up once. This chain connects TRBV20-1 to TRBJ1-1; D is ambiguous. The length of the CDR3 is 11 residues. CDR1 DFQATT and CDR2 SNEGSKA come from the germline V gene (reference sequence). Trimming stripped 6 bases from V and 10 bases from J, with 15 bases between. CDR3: CSAEAGGGAFF. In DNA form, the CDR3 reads TGCAGTGCCGAGGCAGGAGGAGGAGCTTTCTTT.

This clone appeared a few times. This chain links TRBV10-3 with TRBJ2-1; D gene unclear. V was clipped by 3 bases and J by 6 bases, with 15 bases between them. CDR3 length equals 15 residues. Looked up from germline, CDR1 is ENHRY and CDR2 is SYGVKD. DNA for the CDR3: TGTGCCATCAGTGAATCCGGACCCGGGCGCAATGAGCAGTTCTTC. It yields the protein CAISESGPGRNEQFF.

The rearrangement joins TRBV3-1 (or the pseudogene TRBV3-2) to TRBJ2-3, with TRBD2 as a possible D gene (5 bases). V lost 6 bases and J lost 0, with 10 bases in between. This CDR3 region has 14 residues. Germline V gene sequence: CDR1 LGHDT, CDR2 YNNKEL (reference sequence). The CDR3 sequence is CASSVAFSTDTQYF. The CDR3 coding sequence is TGTGCCAGCAGTGTAGCGTTTAGCACAGATACGCAGTATTTT.

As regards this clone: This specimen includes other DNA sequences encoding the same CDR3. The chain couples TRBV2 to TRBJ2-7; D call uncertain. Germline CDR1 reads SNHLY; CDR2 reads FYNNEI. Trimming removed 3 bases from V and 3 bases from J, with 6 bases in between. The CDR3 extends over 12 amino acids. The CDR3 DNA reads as TGTGCCAGCAGTGACAGGAGCTACGAGCAGTACTTC. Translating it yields CASSDRSYEQYF.

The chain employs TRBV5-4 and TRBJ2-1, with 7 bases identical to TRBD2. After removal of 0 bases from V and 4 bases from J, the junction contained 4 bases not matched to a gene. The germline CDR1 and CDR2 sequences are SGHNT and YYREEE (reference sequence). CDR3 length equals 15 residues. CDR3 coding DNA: TGTGCCAGCAGCTTGGGACTAGCAGTTTACAATGAGCAGTTCTTC. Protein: CASSLGLAVYNEQFF.

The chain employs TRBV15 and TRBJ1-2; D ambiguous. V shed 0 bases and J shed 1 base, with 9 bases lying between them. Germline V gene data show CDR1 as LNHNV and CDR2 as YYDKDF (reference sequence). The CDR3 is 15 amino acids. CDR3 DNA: TGTGCCACCAGCAGAGATCTCGGTTTTAACTATGGCTACACCTTC. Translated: CATSRDLGFNYGYTF.

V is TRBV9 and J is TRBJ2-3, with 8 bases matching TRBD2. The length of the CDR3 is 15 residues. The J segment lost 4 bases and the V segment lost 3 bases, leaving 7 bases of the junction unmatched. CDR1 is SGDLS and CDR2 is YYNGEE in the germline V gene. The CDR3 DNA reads TGTGCCAGCAGCGATCCAGCGGGAGTGGCAGATACGCAGTATTTT. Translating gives CASSDPAGVADTQYF.

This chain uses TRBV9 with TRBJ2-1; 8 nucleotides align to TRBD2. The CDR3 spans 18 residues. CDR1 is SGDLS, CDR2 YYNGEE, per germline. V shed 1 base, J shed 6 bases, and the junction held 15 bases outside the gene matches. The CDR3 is CASSVNWGGLGIPNEQFF. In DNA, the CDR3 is TGTGCCAGCAGCGTAAACTGGGGGGGACTAGGGATCCCCAATGAGCAGTTCTTC.

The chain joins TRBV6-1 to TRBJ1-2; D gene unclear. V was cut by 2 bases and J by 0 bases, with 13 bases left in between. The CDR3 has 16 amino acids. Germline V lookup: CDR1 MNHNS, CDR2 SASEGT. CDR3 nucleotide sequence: TGTGCCAGCAGTGAATTCCGGAGACTAACTAACTATGGCTACACCTTC. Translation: CASSEFRRLTNYGYTF.

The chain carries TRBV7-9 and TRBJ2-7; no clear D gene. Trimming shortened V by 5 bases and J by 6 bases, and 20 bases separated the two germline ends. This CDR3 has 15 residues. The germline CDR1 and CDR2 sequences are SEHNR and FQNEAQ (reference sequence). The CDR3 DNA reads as TGTGCCAGCAGCCCACCGGCCGGATTTTCGGTCGAGCAGTACTTC. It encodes CASSPPAGFSVEQYF. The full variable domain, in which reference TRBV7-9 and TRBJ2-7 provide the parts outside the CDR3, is DTGVSQNPRHKITKRGQNVTFRCDPISEHNRLYWYRQTLGQGPEFLTYFQNEAQLEKSRLLSDRFSAERPKGSFSTLEIQRTEQGDSAMYLCASSPPAGFSVEQYFGPGTRLTVT.

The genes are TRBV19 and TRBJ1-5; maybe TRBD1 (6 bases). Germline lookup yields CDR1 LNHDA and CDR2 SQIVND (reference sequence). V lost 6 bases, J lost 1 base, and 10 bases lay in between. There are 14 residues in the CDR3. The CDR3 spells CASRTGTSNQPQHF. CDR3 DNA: TGTGCCAGTAGGACCGGGACAAGCAATCAGCCCCAGCATTTT.